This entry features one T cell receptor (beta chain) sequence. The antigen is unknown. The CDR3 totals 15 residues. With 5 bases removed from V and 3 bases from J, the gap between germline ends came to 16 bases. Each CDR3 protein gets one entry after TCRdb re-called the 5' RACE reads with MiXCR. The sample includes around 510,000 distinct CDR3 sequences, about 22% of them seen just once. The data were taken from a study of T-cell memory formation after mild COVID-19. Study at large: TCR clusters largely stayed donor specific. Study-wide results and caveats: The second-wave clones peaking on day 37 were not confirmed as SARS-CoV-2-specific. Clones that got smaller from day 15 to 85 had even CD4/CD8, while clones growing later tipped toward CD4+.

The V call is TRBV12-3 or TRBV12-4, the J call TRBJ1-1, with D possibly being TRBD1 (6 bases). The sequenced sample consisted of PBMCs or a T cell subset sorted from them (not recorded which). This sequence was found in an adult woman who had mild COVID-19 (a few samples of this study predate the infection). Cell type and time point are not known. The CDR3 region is CASSPEPQGYTEAFF. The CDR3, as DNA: TGTGCCAGCAGTCCTGAGCCTCAGGGGTACACTGAAGCTTTCTTT.